The 28 T cell receptor beta chains given below trace back to one sample, sequenced in a study of cytomegalovirus exposure and HLA in healthy donors. PCR amplification relied on 60 Vbeta primers (plus 13 Jbeta primers). Assay used: immunoSEQ multiplex PCR; TCRdb lists only in-frame clones, some missing. Its listing shows 150,000 to 200,000 clones. The sample comprised PBMCs. The receptors derive from an older woman in good health and CMV-seronegative.

V usage is TRBV11-2 and J usage is TRBJ2-4; 9 positions agree with TRBD2. CDR1 and CDR2 from the germline V gene are SGHAT and FQNNGV. CDR3 length equals 18 residues. J was trimmed by 7 bases and V by 4 bases; bases with no gene match: 17. The CDR3 region has the DNA TGTGCCAGCAGCTCCCTAGCGGGGACTAGAGGGGGTCGGAACATTCAGTACTTC. It specifies CASSSLAGTRGGRNIQYF.

The J gene is TRBJ2-3, the V gene TRBV7-3; 10 bases align to TRBD2. Germline V gene lookup returns CDR1 SGHTA and CDR2 FQGTGA. Trimming cost V 5 bases and J 12 bases; bases outside gene matches: 8. This CDR3 spans 13 amino acids. The CDR3 is CASSRPGLAAQYF. The DNA for the CDR3 is TGTGCCAGCAGCCGCCCCGGACTAGCGGCTCAGTATTTT.

The chain is built from TRBV7-8 and TRBJ2-1; D is possibly TRBD1 (6 bases). V was clipped by 5 bases and J by 0 bases, with 14 bases between them. The CDR3 totals 16 residues. Germline V CDR1 and CDR2: SGHVS, FQNEAQ. The CDR3 loop reads CASSPTGMSSYNEQFF. As DNA, the CDR3 is TGTGCCAGCAGCCCCACAGGGATGAGCTCCTACAATGAGCAGTTCTTC.

The chain uses TRBV13 and TRBJ2-3; a weak D match, TRBD1 (6 bases). Germline V lookup: CDR1 PRHDT, CDR2 FYEKMQ (reference sequence). The CDR3 spans 16 residues. V shed 3 bases and J shed 0 bases, with 13 bases lying between them. The CDR3 region is CASSFRDTSSTDTQYF. CDR3 bases: TGTGCCAGCAGCTTTCGGGACACTAGTAGCACAGATACGCAGTATTTT.

This chain uses TRBV5-4 with TRBJ1-2; TRBD1 agrees at 8 bases. This CDR3 has 13 amino acids. Germline loops: CDR1 SGHNT, CDR2 YYREEE (reference sequence). V shed 5 bases, J shed 3 bases, and the junction held 3 bases outside the gene matches. CDR3 in DNA: TGTGCCAGCAGACCAGGGGGCGACTATGGCTACACCTTC. It encodes CASRPGGDYGYTF.

CDR3 nucleotides: TGTGCCAGCAGGTGGGACAGGTCGGGCGCCGGGGAGCTGTTTTTT. Translated, it gives CASRWDRSGAGELFF. The chain carries TRBV2 and TRBJ2-2, with TRBD1 matching 8 bases. The CDR3 loop spans 15 amino acids. Germline V CDR1 and CDR2: SNHLY, FYNNEI. The trim removed 6 bases at V and 6 bases at J, leaving 9 bases unmatched.

V gene TRBV7-9 combines with J gene TRBJ2-7, with 7 bases fitting TRBD1. CDR3 length: 13 residues. Trimming took 2 bases from V and 2 from J; bases not matched to a gene: 0. Looked up from germline, CDR1 is SEHNR and CDR2 is FQNEAQ (reference sequence). CDR3: CASSLTGAYEQYF. In nucleotides, the CDR3 is TGTGCCAGCAGCTTAACAGGGGCCTACGAGCAGTACTTC.

The gene calls are TRBV7-9 and TRBJ2-3; 8 bases line up with TRBD2. Germline values: CDR1 SEHNR, CDR2 FQNEAQ (reference sequence). This CDR3 has 16 residues. Unmatched junction bases numbered 5, after V lost 1 base and J lost 2 bases. The CDR3 DNA reads as TGTGCCAGCAGCTTAGTCGAGCGGGGGTACACAGATACGCAGTATTTT. Translation gives CASSLVERGYTDTQYF.

The J gene is TRBJ1-1, the V gene TRBV9; 8 bases map to TRBD1. V gave up 4 bases and J gave up 8 bases; unmatched junction bases: 10. In germline, CDR1 is SGDLS, CDR2 YYNGEE. This CDR3 spans 14 amino acids. This chain's CDR3 is CASSTGTGTKEAFF. CDR3 DNA: TGTGCCAGCAGCACGGGGACAGGTACAAAGGAAGCTTTCTTT.

V is TRBV18 and J is TRBJ1-5, with D perhaps TRBD1 (6 bases). The V end was cut by 3 bases, the J end by 0 bases, with 9 bases between. Germline CDR1 reads KGHSH; CDR2 reads LQKENI. This CDR3 has 15 amino acids. CDR3 in amino acids: CASSPQGYSNQPQHF. The CDR3 DNA sequence: TGTGCCAGCTCACCCCAGGGGTATAGCAATCAGCCCCAGCATTTT.

The V gene is TRBV5-4, the J gene TRBJ1-2; maybe TRBD1 (6 bases). Germline CDR1 and CDR2: SGHNT and YYREEE (reference sequence). CDR3 length equals 15 residues. V lost 4 bases and J 4 bases, leaving 17 bases between the germline ends. CDR3 residues: CASSTIAGAGYGYTF. The CDR3 nucleotides are TGTGCCAGCAGCACAATCGCAGGGGCAGGCTATGGCTACACCTTC.

The chain links TRBV5-4 to TRBJ1-2, with 11 bases matching TRBD1. CDR3 size: 16 residues. V dropped 1 base and J dropped 4; count of bases not matched to a gene: 6. CDR1 is SGHNT, CDR2 YYREEE, per germline (reference sequence). For the CDR3, the DNA is TGTGCCAGCAGCTTGTTCGGGACAGGGGGTTCCTATGGCTACACCTTC. Encoded protein: CASSLFGTGGSYGYTF.

The rearrangement uses TRBV5-1 and TRBJ2-5, with 11 bases that match TRBD2. CDR1 and CDR2 from the germline V gene are SGHRS and YFSETQ. The CDR3 consists of 16 residues. J lost 1 base, V lost 7 bases, and 9 bases had no gene match. The CDR3 protein is CASGKGTSGLQETQYF. The CDR3 nucleotides are TGCGCCAGCGGCAAAGGGACTAGCGGTCTCCAAGAGACCCAGTACTTC.

The genes are TRBV9 and TRBJ2-1, with 8 bases fitting TRBD2. J gave up 9 bases and V 4 bases, and 15 bases lay outside the gene matches. The germline gives CDR1 SGDLS, CDR2 YYNGEE. This CDR3 is 16 amino acids long. CDR3 sequence reads: CASSPGVERGISEQFF. CDR3 sequence (DNA): TGTGCCAGCAGCCCAGGCGTGGAGCGGGGGATCAGTGAGCAGTTCTTC.

This chain links TRBV7-3 with TRBJ2-1; 7 bases align to TRBD1. Germline V gene data show CDR1 as SGHTA and CDR2 as FQGTGA. The V and J ends lost 5 bases and 8 bases, in that order; junction bases with no gene match: 6. This CDR3 contains 13 residues. CDR3 DNA: TGTGCCAGCAGCCTCTCCCAGGGGGATGAGCAGTTCTTC. Translating it yields CASSLSQGDEQFF.

The rearrangement uses TRBV5-1 and TRBJ2-2; D call uncertain. Looked up from germline, CDR1 is SGHRS and CDR2 is YFSETQ. The CDR3 is made up of 15 amino acids. The V end was cut by 1 base, the J end by 0 bases, with 7 bases between. For the CDR3, the DNA is TGCGCCAGCAGCTTGAGTCAGACGAACACCGGGGAGCTGTTTTTT. It codes for CASSLSQTNTGELFF.

The chain employs TRBV4-1 and TRBJ2-5; weak D call: TRBD2 (6 bases). The CDR3 consists of 13 residues. Germline V gene lookup returns CDR1 MGHRA and CDR2 YSYEKL. The V end was cut by 4 bases, the J end by 4 bases, with 10 bases between. In nucleotides, the CDR3 is TGCGCCAGCAGCCGATTACTAGCAGAGACCCAGTACTTC. Residues: CASSRLLAETQYF.

The V and J genes are TRBV18 and TRBJ2-1, with a possible D match to TRBD2 (5 bases). Germline V gene data show CDR1 as KGHSH and CDR2 as LQKENI. V lost 3 bases and J lost 11, with 11 bases in between. The CDR3 has 12 amino acids. DNA for the CDR3: TGTGCCAGCTCACCGGAGGAGCCACAGCAGTTCTTC. This gives the protein CASSPEEPQQFF.

The chain employs TRBV2 and TRBJ2-5; weak D call: TRBD2 (5 bases). Trimming removed 6 bases at V and 5 bases at J, with 10 bases between. This CDR3 has 12 residues. Germline CDR1 reads SNHLY; CDR2 reads FYNNEI. The CDR3 DNA follows: TGTGCCAGCAGCCTTGCGGGTGAGACCCAGTACTTC. Its protein is CASSLAGETQYF.

The chain joins TRBV10-3 to TRBJ2-1, with 16 bases matching TRBD2. The CDR3 consists of 16 residues. Germline CDR1 ENHRY, CDR2 SYGVKD. The V segment lost 6 bases and the J segment 4 bases; nucleotides outside the gene matches: 3. The CDR3 coding sequence is TGTGCCATCAGCGGGACTAGCGGGGGGGCTTACAATGAGCAGTTCTTC. Protein: CAISGTSGGAYNEQFF.

This sequence joins TRBV7-2 and TRBJ2-3, with D hard to call. The CDR3 has 13 residues. Germline V gives CDR1 SGHTA, CDR2 FQGNSA. V was trimmed by 5 bases and J by 3 bases, leaving 9 bases between them. This chain's CDR3 is CASSADGTDTQYF. In nucleotides, the CDR3 is TGTGCCAGCAGCGCAGACGGGACAGATACGCAGTATTTT. Full variable domain (remainder filled in from reference TRBV7-2 and TRBJ2-3): GAGVSQSPSNKVTEKGKDVELRCDPISGHTALYWYRQSLGQGLEFLIYFQGNSAPDKSGLPSDRFSAERTGGSVSTLTIQRTQQEDSAVYLCASSADGTDTQYFGPGTRLTVL.

The V call is TRBV2, the J call TRBJ2-6; maybe TRBD1 (6 bases). V dropped 10 bases and J dropped 12 bases, with 22 bases sitting between them. The CDR3 has 14 amino acids. The germline V gene has CDR1 SNHLY and CDR2 FYNNEI. This CDR3 is CATTEQGWGGVLTF. The CDR3 nucleotides are TGTGCCACGACAGAACAGGGTTGGGGTGGCGTCCTGACTTTC.

The chain combines TRBV5-1 with TRBJ2-5; no firm D call. The CDR3 sequence is 14 residues long. The V gene lost 1 base and the J gene lost 2 bases, with 9 bases spanning the gap. Per the germline V gene, CDR1 is SGHRS and CDR2 is YFSETQ. In DNA, the CDR3 is TGCGCCAGCAGCTTGACTGTTAATCAAGAGACCCAGTACTTC. Protein sequence: CASSLTVNQETQYF.

V usage is TRBV7-9 and J usage is TRBJ1-4; D remains unclear. Trimming took 1 base from V and 10 from J, leaving 10 bases between them. Germline V gives CDR1 SEHNR, CDR2 FQNEAQ (reference sequence). The CDR3 extends over 13 amino acids. The CDR3 DNA sequence: TGTGCCAGCAGCTTAGGAGAAGTTACAAAACTGTTTTTT. Residues: CASSLGEVTKLFF.

The genes are TRBV19 and TRBJ2-3; no reliable D call. The V end lost 7 bases, the J end lost 3 bases, and 11 bases lay between the germline ends. The CDR3 contains 13 residues. The germline gives CDR1 LNHDA, CDR2 SQIVND (reference sequence). CDR3 in DNA: TGTGCCAGTAAGGTAACGGGTACAGATACGCAGTATTTT. It codes for CASKVTGTDTQYF.

CDR3 nucleotide sequence: TGCGCCAGCAGTCAATCGATACAAGAAAAAAACATTCAGTACTTC. Translated, it gives CASSQSIQEKNIQYF. The rearrangement links TRBV23-1 to TRBJ2-4; no definite D call. TRBV23-1 is reported as an ORF; its role is uncertain. Trimming shortened V by 0 bases and J by 4 bases, and 10 bases separated the two germline ends. The CDR3 totals 15 residues.

As DNA, the CDR3 is TGTGCCAGCAGCGCTGTGCCGGGACTAGCGGGAGGCCCGGGGGATACGCAGTATTTT. Translated, it gives CASSAVPGLAGGPGDTQYF. This chain joins TRBV9 and TRBJ2-3; 15 bases align to TRBD2. This CDR3 has 19 amino acids. V lost 3 bases to trimming and J lost 6 bases; unmatched junction nucleotides: 14. Looked up from germline, CDR1 is SGDLS and CDR2 is YYNGEE.

The gene calls are TRBV6-1 and TRBJ2-3; D may be TRBD1 (6 bases). This CDR3 contains 16 residues. The V end was cut by 2 bases, the J end by 2 bases, with 14 bases between. Germline CDR1 and CDR2: MNHNS and SASEGT. DNA of the CDR3: TGTGCCAGCAGTGAATCGACAGGCCCACTCACAGATACGCAGTATTTT. Translated, it gives CASSESTGPLTDTQYF.